The 14 T cell receptor beta chains in this list originate from one sample, sequenced in a study of T-cell memory formation after mild COVID-19. Using its own MiXCR run on the 5' RACE reads, TCRdb lists one record per CDR3 protein. The table has approximately 100,000 distinct CDR3 sequences, roughly an eighth seen once. Material for sequencing was PBMCs or a T cell subset sorted from them (not recorded which). These TCRs come from an adult woman who had mild COVID-19 (a few samples of this study predate the infection). Cell type and time point are not known.

The chain has TRBV20-1 and TRBJ1-2; D is perhaps TRBD1 (6 bases). The CDR3 covers 16 residues. The ends were cut back, 2 bases at V and 4 bases at J, with 20 bases in the middle. Germline-derived CDR1 and CDR2 are DFQATT and SNEGSKA (reference sequence). CDR3 nucleotide sequence: TGCAGTGCTAGACTGAGTACAGGGTTTTCTATCTATGGCTACACCTTC. This gives the protein CSARLSTGFSIYGYTF.

The table lists this clonotype with a few counts. The V call is TRBV9, the J call TRBJ2-1, with 9 bases that match TRBD2. The CDR3 runs to 15 residues. The V gene end was trimmed by 3 bases and the J gene end by 3 bases; junction bases not matched to a gene: 4. CDR1 SGDLS and CDR2 YYNGEE come from the germline V gene. CDR3 residues: CASSARGGVYNEQFF. The CDR3 DNA reads TGTGCCAGCAGCGCGCGGGGGGGCGTCTACAATGAGCAGTTCTTC.

V and J are TRBV12-3 or TRBV12-4 and TRBJ1-5; 9 bases line up with TRBD1. Losses at the gene ends were 6 bases for V and 7 bases for J; bases not matched to a gene: 10. The CDR3 is 15 amino acids. The CDR3 DNA is TGTGCCAGCAGAGATTCCGGGACAGGGTACCAGCCCCAGCATTTT. Protein product: CASRDSGTGYQPQHF.

The CDR3 DNA is TGTGCCAGCAGCTTTAGCGGGAGTGTGACAGATACGCAGTATTTT. Its protein is CASSFSGSVTDTQYF. This chain uses TRBV7-9 with TRBJ2-3; 9 bases align to TRBD2. This CDR3 region has 15 residues. V gave up 3 bases and J gave up 3 bases; unmatched junction bases: 4. Looked up from germline, CDR1 is SEHNR and CDR2 is FQNEAQ (reference sequence). The whole variable domain, filled in from reference TRBV7-9 and TRBJ2-3, reads DTGVSQNPRHKITKRGQNVTFRCDPISEHNRLYWYRQTLGQGPEFLTYFQNEAQLEKSRLLSDRFSAERPKGSFSTLEIQRTEQGDSAMYLCASSFSGSVTDTQYFGPGTRLTVL.

This clonotype was detected many times. The V and J genes are TRBV5-6 and TRBJ1-4, with D perhaps matching TRBD1 (6 bases). V dropped 0 bases and J dropped 2 bases, with 11 bases sitting between them. This CDR3 spans 16 amino acids. In germline, CDR1 is SGHDT, CDR2 YYEEEE. DNA for the CDR3: TGTGCCAGCAGCTTGGGACCGGGGGCGACTAATGAAAAACTGTTTTTT. Translated: CASSLGPGATNEKLFF.

The V and J genes are TRBV7-3 and TRBJ1-1, with D maybe TRBD1 (6 bases). V gave up 5 bases and J gave up 5 bases, with 15 bases separating them. Germline V CDR1 and CDR2: SGHTA, FQGTGA. This CDR3 is 14 amino acids long. CDR3 DNA: TGTGCCAGCAGCCCGGTGGGGGGGCCAACTGAAGCTTTCTTT. It translates to CASSPVGGPTEAFF.

V gene TRBV6-5 combines with J gene TRBJ1-1, with TRBD1 identical over 7 bases. V lost 2 bases and J lost 1; bases outside the gene matches: 13. The CDR3 is made up of 18 amino acids. Germline assignment: CDR1 MNHEY and CDR2 SVGAGI. The CDR3 sequence is CASSYLFRQGNWNTEAFF. The CDR3 nucleotides are TGTGCCAGCAGTTACCTATTCAGACAGGGTAATTGGAACACTGAAGCTTTCTTT.

The chain joins TRBV21-1 to TRBJ2-2. TRBV21-1 is a recognized pseudogene. The CDR3 covers 13 residues. Here the CDR3 reads CASFVETDGELFF. The CDR3 nucleotides read TGTGCCAGCTTTGTGGAGACCGACGGGGAGCTGTTTTTT.

This clonotype was observed a few times. The chain links TRBV7-9 to TRBJ2-1; maybe TRBD2 (5 bases). With 3 bases removed from V and 6 bases from J, the gap between germline ends came to 15 bases. The CDR3 loop spans 15 amino acids. CDR1 SEHNR and CDR2 FQNEAQ come from the germline V gene (reference sequence). For the CDR3, the DNA is TGTGCCAGCAGCTTGGGCCGAGACTACCTCAATGAGCAGTTCTTC. Protein product: CASSLGRDYLNEQFF.

The chain couples TRBV24-1 to TRBJ2-2, with 8 bases matching TRBD1. J gave up 1 base and V 4 bases, and 4 bases lay outside the gene matches. The CDR3 runs 16 residues. CDR1 is KGHDR and CDR2 is SFDVKD in the germline V gene. CDR3 sequence: CATSDQTGVNTGELFF. The CDR3 DNA follows: TGTGCCACCAGTGACCAGACAGGGGTGAACACCGGGGAGCTGTTTTTT.

This clonotype was seen a few times. The V gene is TRBV25-1, the J gene TRBJ2-7, with a weak D call TRBD2 (5 bases). The CDR3 spans 13 residues. The V gene lost 4 bases and the J gene lost 5 bases, with 12 bases spanning the gap. Germline CDR1 and CDR2: MGHDK and SYGVNS. CDR3 sequence: CASSVGLRDEQYF. The CDR3 DNA reads TGTGCCAGCAGTGTCGGGTTGAGGGACGAGCAGTACTTC.

The V and J genes are TRBV27 and TRBJ1-5; a weak D match, TRBD1 (5 bases). This CDR3 comprises 16 residues. From germline, CDR1 is MNHEY and CDR2 SMNVEV (reference sequence). The V end lost 6 bases, the J end lost 4 bases, and 19 bases lay between the germline ends. The CDR3 spells CASRYIWRGENQPQHF. The CDR3 DNA sequence: TGTGCCAGCAGATACATTTGGCGGGGGGAAAATCAGCCCCAGCATTTT.

This chain uses TRBV5-6 with TRBJ2-7; 11 nucleotides agree with TRBD2. Trimming at V came to 4 bases and at J to 0 bases, leaving 6 bases not matched to a gene. Germline V CDR1 and CDR2: SGHDT, YYEEEE. The CDR3 runs 16 residues. The CDR3 DNA reads TGTGCCAGCAGCCAGGGACTAGCGGTGTCCTCCTACGAGCAGTACTTC. Translated: CASSQGLAVSSYEQYF.

This CDR3 is CASSYGAQGYEQYF. The CDR3 DNA is TGTGCCAGCAGCTACGGAGCGCAAGGGTACGAGCAGTACTTC. V and J are TRBV27 and TRBJ2-7; D is undetermined. Trimming cost V 6 bases and J 4 bases, with 16 bases left between them. Germline V CDR1 and CDR2: MNHEY, SMNVEV (reference sequence). The CDR3 contains 14 residues.